Listed below are T cell receptor beta chains from one sample, sequenced in a study of blood T cell repertoires in COVID-19. Only in-frame clones appear in the TCRdb table, and some are missing; sequencing was by immunoSEQ multiplex PCR. The sample shows 150,000 or so clones, about 84% of them seen only once. Sequencing was carried out using peripheral blood. These receptors came from a man between 60 and 75 years old with active or convalescent COVID-19. Both conserved end residues are part of each CDR3. Each record gives: J gene, CDR3 length, clone size, V gene, D gene, CDR3 protein, CDR3 DNA. D genes are given only for firm matches. Some rows mark clone size as missing; the rest say once, few, many or name a class of expanded clone.

J: TRBJ2-2
length: 15
size: few
V: TRBV4-3
D: TRBD1
CDR3: CASSPRQGATGELFF
DNA: TGCGCCAGCAGCCCAAGGCAGGGGGCCACCGGGGAGCTGTTTTTT

J: TRBJ2-5
length: 13
size: .
V: TRBV6-5
D: .
CDR3: CASSYGATETQYF
DNA: TGTGCCAGCAGTTACGGGGCGACAGAGACCCAGTACTTC

J: TRBJ2-1
length: 16
size: few
V: TRBV7-9
D: .
CDR3: CASSLVNGRLAHEQFF
DNA: TGTGCCAGCAGCTTAGTGAACGGGAGACTTGCGCATGAGCAGTTCTTC

J: TRBJ1-4
length: 14
size: once
V: TRBV5-1
D: .
CDR3: CASSLVQGGEKLFF
DNA: TGCGCCAGCAGCTTGGTGCAGGGTGGTGAAAAACTGTTTTTT

J: TRBJ2-1
length: 15
size: .
V: TRBV6-6
D: TRBD1
CDR3: CASRYDRGGDNEQFF
DNA: TGTGCCAGCAGATACGACAGGGGCGGGGACAATGAGCAGTTCTTC

J: TRBJ2-5
length: 15
size: .
V: TRBV2
D: TRBD2
CDR3: CASGPGLAGLETQYF
DNA: TGTGCCAGCGGCCCGGGACTAGCGGGATTAGAGACCCAGTACTTC

J: TRBJ1-1
length: 16
size: once
V: TRBV9
D: TRBD1
CDR3: CASSHNPGTVNTEAFF
DNA: TGTGCCAGCAGCCACAACCCAGGGACAGTGAACACTGAAGCTTTCTTT

J: TRBJ1-2
length: 16
size: .
V: TRBV5-4
D: .
CDR3: CASSPKGGGANYGYTF
DNA: TGTGCCAGCAGCCCCAAGGGGGGGGGCGCGAACTATGGCTACACCTTC

J: TRBJ1-2
length: 12
size: few
V: TRBV18
D: TRBD1
CDR3: CASSHRGYGYTF
DNA: TGTGCCAGCTCACACAGGGGTTATGGCTACACCTTC

J: TRBJ1-1
length: 14
size: .
V: TRBV3-1/TRBV3-2
D: .
CDR3: CASSPRGANTEAFF
DNA: TGTGCCAGCTCTCCACGGGGTGCGAACACTGAAGCTTTCTTT

J: TRBJ1-6
length: 14
size: .
V: TRBV18
D: .
CDR3: CASSPSQGDSPLHF
DNA: TGTGCCAGCTCACCATCTCAGGGTGACTCACCCCTCCACTTT

J: TRBJ2-2
length: 16
size: .
V: TRBV5-1
D: TRBD1
CDR3: CASSSGTGTNTGELFF
DNA: TGCGCCAGCAGCTCCGGGACAGGGACGAACACCGGGGAGCTGTTTTTT

J: TRBJ2-2
length: 18
size: .
V: TRBV18
D: TRBD2
CDR3: CASSSGLAGGPETGELFF
DNA: TGTGCCAGCTCATCGGGACTAGCGGGAGGTCCGGAAACCGGGGAGCTGTTTTTT

J: TRBJ2-3
length: 15
size: .
V: TRBV7-6
D: .
CDR3: CASSLPSAGLDTQYF
DNA: TGTGCCAGCAGCTTACCCTCCGCGGGGCTAGATACGCAGTATTTT

J: TRBJ1-6
length: 15
size: .
V: TRBV25-1
D: .
CDR3: CASSEVGTPNSPLHF
DNA: TGTGCCAGCAGTGAAGTAGGGACACCTAATTCACCCCTCCACTTT

J: TRBJ1-2
length: 14
size: .
V: TRBV2
D: .
CDR3: CASSLSRQVYGYTF
DNA: TGTGCCAGCAGTCTTTCTCGACAAGTCTATGGCTACACCTTC

J: TRBJ2-3
length: 13
size: .
V: TRBV29-1
D: .
CDR3: CSVRPGVRDTQYF
DNA: TGCAGCGTTCGACCGGGAGTTCGAGATACGCAGTATTTT

J: TRBJ2-2
length: 16
size: .
V: TRBV7-2
D: TRBD1
CDR3: CASSLAGTANTGELFF
DNA: TGTGCCAGCAGCTTAGCGGGGACAGCGAACACCGGGGAGCTGTTTTTT

J: TRBJ2-6
length: 15
size: .
V: TRBV5-4
D: .
CDR3: CASSLRSYGANVLTF
DNA: TGTGCCAGCAGCTTGCGGTCGTACGGGGCCAACGTCCTGACTTTC

J: TRBJ2-7
length: 14
size: .
V: TRBV10-3
D: TRBD1
CDR3: CAIKGQGSSYEQYF
DNA: TGTGCCATCAAGGGACAGGGGTCCTCCTACGAGCAGTACTTC

J: TRBJ2-7
length: 18
size: .
V: TRBV12-5
D: .
CDR3: CASDDEGGAKGSTYEQYF
DNA: TGTGCTAGTGACGACGAGGGGGGGGCGAAGGGTAGCACCTACGAGCAGTACTTC

J: TRBJ2-3
length: 14
size: .
V: TRBV5-1
D: .
CDR3: CASNVELSTDTQYF
DNA: TGCGCCAGCAACGTAGAACTTAGCACAGATACGCAGTATTTT

J: TRBJ2-4
length: 19
size: few
V: TRBV28
D: TRBD2
CDR3: CASSHSGLAGVQGGNIQYF
DNA: TGTGCCAGCAGTCACTCGGGACTAGCGGGAGTACAGGGAGGAAACATTCAGTACTTC

J: TRBJ2-3
length: 15
size: .
V: TRBV5-4
D: TRBD2
CDR3: CASSLAAGGTDTQYF
DNA: TGTGCCAGCAGCTTGGCGGCGGGAGGTACAGATACGCAGTATTTT

J: TRBJ1-2
length: 14
size: .
V: TRBV11-1
D: .
CDR3: CASSLEYSGEGYTF
DNA: TGTGCCAGCAGCTTAGAATATTCAGGGGAAGGCTACACCTTC

J: TRBJ2-7
length: 17
size: .
V: TRBV3-1/TRBV3-2
D: TRBD2
CDR3: CASSQEGTASGTPEQYF
DNA: TGTGCCAGCAGCCAAGAAGGTACGGCTAGCGGGACGCCCGAGCAGTACTTC

J: TRBJ2-1
length: 11
size: .
V: TRBV27
D: TRBD2
CDR3: CASSSGLAQFF
DNA: TGTGCCAGCAGTTCGGGACTAGCTCAGTTCTTC

J: TRBJ2-5
length: 13
size: .
V: TRBV27
D: .
CDR3: CASSFQGTETQYF
DNA: TGTGCCAGCAGTTTTCAGGGAACGGAGACCCAGTACTTC

J: TRBJ2-7
length: 11
size: .
V: TRBV20-1
D: .
CDR3: CSGGQHYEQYF
DNA: TGCAGTGGAGGACAGCACTACGAGCAGTACTTC

J: TRBJ1-3
length: 16
size: .
V: TRBV3-1/TRBV3-2
D: .
CDR3: CASSHSRRGTGNTIYF
DNA: TGTGCCAGCAGCCATTCCAGGAGGGGCACTGGAAACACCATATATTTT

J: TRBJ1-1
length: 11
size: few
V: TRBV5-6
D: TRBD1
CDR3: CASSWGQEAFF
DNA: TGTGCCAGCAGCTGGGGACAGGAAGCTTTCTTT

J: TRBJ2-7
length: 14
size: .
V: TRBV29-1
D: .
CDR3: CSVKTPREGREQYF
DNA: TGCAGCGTTAAGACCCCCCGGGAAGGGAGGGAGCAGTACTTC

J: TRBJ2-5
length: 16
size: .
V: TRBV7-9
D: .
CDR3: CASSSPSGTSQETQYF
DNA: TGTGCCAGCAGCTCTCCCTCCGGGACATCCCAAGAGACCCAGTACTTC

J: TRBJ2-7
length: 14
size: .
V: TRBV7-2
D: .
CDR3: CASSLDGQVYEQYF
DNA: TGTGCCAGCAGCTTAGACGGCCAGGTCTACGAGCAGTACTTC

J: TRBJ2-3
length: 16
size: few
V: TRBV6-5
D: TRBD2
CDR3: CASSYGEGGPADTQYF
DNA: TGTGCCAGCAGTTACGGGGAGGGAGGGCCCGCAGATACGCAGTATTTT

J: TRBJ1-2
length: 13
size: .
V: TRBV27
D: TRBD1
CDR3: CASSLTGDYGYTF
DNA: TGTGCCAGCAGTCTGACAGGGGACTATGGCTACACCTTC

J: TRBJ2-5
length: 14
size: .
V: TRBV11-3
D: TRBD1
CDR3: CASSARDSQETQYF
DNA: TGTGCCAGCAGCGCCCGGGACAGCCAAGAGACCCAGTACTTC

J: TRBJ2-4
length: 14
size: .
V: TRBV5-1
D: .
CDR3: CASSLDRAQDIQYF
DNA: TGCGCCAGCAGCTTGGACAGGGCCCAGGACATTCAGTACTTC

J: TRBJ1-2
length: 16
size: .
V: TRBV6-1
D: TRBD1
CDR3: CASSAGTGGMGYGYTF
DNA: TGTGCCAGCAGTGCCGGGACAGGGGGCATGGGCTATGGCTACACCTTC

J: TRBJ1-1
length: 13
size: few
V: TRBV10-3
D: TRBD1
CDR3: CAISRDRGTEAFF
DNA: TGTGCCATCAGCCGGGACAGGGGTACTGAAGCTTTCTTT

J: TRBJ2-3
length: 15
size: once
V: TRBV28
D: TRBD2
CDR3: CASSSLAGGTDTQYF
DNA: TGTGCCAGCAGTTCCCTAGCGGGAGGAACAGATACGCAGTATTTT

J: TRBJ1-2
length: 13
size: few
V: TRBV10-3
D: TRBD1
CDR3: CAISEYTGDGYTF
DNA: TGTGCCATCAGTGAATATACAGGGGATGGCTACACCTTC

J: TRBJ1-2
length: 13
size: few
V: TRBV15
D: .
CDR3: CATSRSRGSGYTF
DNA: TGTGCCACCAGCCGCAGCAGGGGATCTGGCTACACCTTC

J: TRBJ1-1
length: 12
size: .
V: TRBV6-4
D: .
CDR3: CASSDGGDEAFF
DNA: TGTGCCAGCAGTGACGGCGGGGACGAAGCTTTCTTT

J: TRBJ2-7
length: 15
size: .
V: TRBV19
D: .
CDR3: CASTGVADGAYEQYF
DNA: TGTGCCAGTACTGGTGTAGCGGATGGAGCCTACGAGCAGTACTTC

J: TRBJ2-3
length: 15
size: few
V: TRBV24-1
D: TRBD2
CDR3: CATTPSGSSTDTQYF
DNA: TGTGCCACCACCCCTAGCGGATCAAGCACAGATACGCAGTATTTT

J: TRBJ2-3
length: 15
size: .
V: TRBV6-6
D: TRBD2
CDR3: CASSSAGVSGDTQYF
DNA: TGTGCCAGCAGTTCAGCGGGAGTTTCGGGGGATACGCAGTATTTT

J: TRBJ2-7
length: 15
size: .
V: TRBV11-1
D: TRBD2
CDR3: CASSHPLAGAAEQYF
DNA: TGTGCCAGCAGCCACCCCCTAGCGGGAGCTGCCGAGCAGTACTTC

J: TRBJ1-2
length: 12
size: .
V: TRBV7-9
D: .
CDR3: CASSVDSYGYTF
DNA: TGTGCCAGCAGCGTAGACAGCTATGGCTACACCTTC

J: TRBJ2-5
length: 12
size: .
V: TRBV21-1
D: .
CDR3: CARPPGQETQYF
DNA: TGTGCCAGGCCGCCAGGACAAGAGACCCAGTACTTC

J: TRBJ1-1
length: 13
size: .
V: TRBV15
D: TRBD1
CDR3: CATSTTGETEAFF
DNA: TGTGCCACCAGCACCACAGGGGAGACTGAAGCTTTCTTT

J: TRBJ2-7
length: 16
size: .
V: TRBV7-2
D: TRBD1
CDR3: CASTSGTGTGNWEQYF
DNA: TGTGCCAGCACCTCTGGTACCGGGACAGGGAACTGGGAGCAGTACTTC

J: TRBJ2-3
length: 15
size: once
V: TRBV5-8
D: TRBD1
CDR3: CASSPRTGGSNTQYF
DNA: TGTGCCAGCAGCCCCAGGACAGGGGGATCGAATACGCAGTATTTT

J: TRBJ2-1
length: 11
size: few
V: TRBV19
D: .
CDR3: CASSHRLEQFF
DNA: TGTGCCAGTAGCCACCGACTGGAGCAGTTCTTC

J: TRBJ1-1
length: 13
size: .
V: TRBV7-2
D: .
CDR3: CASSLDRDDEAFF
DNA: TGTGCCAGCAGCTTAGACAGGGATGATGAAGCTTTCTTT

J: TRBJ1-1
length: 13
size: .
V: TRBV2
D: .
CDR3: CASKLTASLEAFF
DNA: TGTGCCAGCAAACTGACAGCCAGTCTTGAAGCTTTCTTT

J: TRBJ2-2
length: 11
size: .
V: TRBV7-3
D: .
CDR3: CASSPGGELFF
DNA: TGTGCCAGCAGTCCCGGGGGGGAGCTGTTTTTT

J: TRBJ2-1
length: 13
size: .
V: TRBV27
D: .
CDR3: CASSQNIYNEQFF
DNA: TGTGCCAGCAGTCAGAACATCTACAATGAGCAGTTCTTC

J: TRBJ2-4
length: 15
size: .
V: TRBV28
D: .
CDR3: CASSLPRTGGAIQYF
DNA: TGTGCCAGCAGCTTACCCAGGACTGGGGGGGCCATTCAGTACTTC